The T cell receptor beta chain described here comes from a study of graft-versus-host responses after intestinal transplantation. Looking at the study overall: Tacrolimus plus steroids were given to all recipients for two to three years, preceded by anti-thymocyte globulin induction.

Using immunoSEQ multiplex PCR, the repertoire was profiled, and TCRdb retains in-frame clones only, with some absent. The sample consists of 80,000 to 100,000 clones, approximately 90% of them appearing once. The CDR3 covers 15 residues. Germline trimming cut 3 bases from V and 4 bases from J; bases unmatched to any gene: 4. Germline assignment: CDR1 SGHDT and CDR2 YYEEEE. In this sample, this clone turned up once. Its antigen is still unknown. This chain joins TRBV5-6 and TRBJ2-1, with TRBD2 matching over 10 bases. The specimen was unstimulated CD4+ T cells sorted from spleen or lymph node cells, collected before intestinal transplant. The origin of this receptor is a human donor who received an intestinal transplant. CDR3 residues: CASSSGLAIYNEQFF. The CDR3 coding sequence is TGTGCCAGCAGCTCGGGACTAGCGATATACAATGAGCAGTTCTTC.